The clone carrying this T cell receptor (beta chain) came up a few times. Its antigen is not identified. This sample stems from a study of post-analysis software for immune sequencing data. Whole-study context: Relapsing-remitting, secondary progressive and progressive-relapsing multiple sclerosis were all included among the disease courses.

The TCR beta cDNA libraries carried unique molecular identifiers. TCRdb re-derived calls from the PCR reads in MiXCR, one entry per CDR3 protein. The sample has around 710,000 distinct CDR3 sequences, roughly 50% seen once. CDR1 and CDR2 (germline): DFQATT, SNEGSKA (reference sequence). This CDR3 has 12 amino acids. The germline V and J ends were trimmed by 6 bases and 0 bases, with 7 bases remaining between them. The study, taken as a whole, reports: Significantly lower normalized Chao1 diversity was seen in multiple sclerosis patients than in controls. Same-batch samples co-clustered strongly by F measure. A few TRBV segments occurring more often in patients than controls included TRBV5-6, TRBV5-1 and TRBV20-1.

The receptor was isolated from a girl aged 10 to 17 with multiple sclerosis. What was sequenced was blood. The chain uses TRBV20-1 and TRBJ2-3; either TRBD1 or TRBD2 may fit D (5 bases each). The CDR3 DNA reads TGCAGTGCAGGGGACAGCACAGATACGCAGTATTTT. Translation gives CSAGDSTDTQYF.